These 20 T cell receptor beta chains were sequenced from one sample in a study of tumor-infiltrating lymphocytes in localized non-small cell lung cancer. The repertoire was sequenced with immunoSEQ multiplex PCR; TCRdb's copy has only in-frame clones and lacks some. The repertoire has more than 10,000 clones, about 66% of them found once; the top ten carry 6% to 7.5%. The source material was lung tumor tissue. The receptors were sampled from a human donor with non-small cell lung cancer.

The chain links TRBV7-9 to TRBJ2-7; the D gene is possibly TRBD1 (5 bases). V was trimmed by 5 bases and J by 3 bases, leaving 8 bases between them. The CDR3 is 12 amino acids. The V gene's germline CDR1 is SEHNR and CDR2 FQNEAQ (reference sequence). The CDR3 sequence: CASSQGSYEQYF. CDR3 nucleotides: TGTGCCAGCAGCCAGGGTAGCTACGAGCAGTACTTC.

CDR3 coding DNA: TGTGCCAGCAGTTTGTCACGGTGGCATCAGCCCCAGCATTTT. Encoded protein: CASSLSRWHQPQHF. The chain carries TRBV27 and TRBJ1-5; D not resolved. Germline CDR1 reads MNHEY; CDR2 reads SMNVEV (reference sequence). The CDR3 is 14 residues long. With 3 bases removed from V and 5 bases from J, the gap between germline ends came to 11 bases.

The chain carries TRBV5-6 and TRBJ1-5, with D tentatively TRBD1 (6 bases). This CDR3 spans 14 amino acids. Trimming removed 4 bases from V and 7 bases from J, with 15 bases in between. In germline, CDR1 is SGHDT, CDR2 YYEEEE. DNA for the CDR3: TGTGCCAGCAGCCTACAGGGCTGGGGGCAGCCCCAGCATTTT. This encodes CASSLQGWGQPQHF.

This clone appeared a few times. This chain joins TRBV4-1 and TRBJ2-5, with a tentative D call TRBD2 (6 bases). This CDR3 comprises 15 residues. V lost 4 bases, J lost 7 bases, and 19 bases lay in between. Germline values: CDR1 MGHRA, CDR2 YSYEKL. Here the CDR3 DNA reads TGCGCCAGCAGCCGGGACTCTTCAAGATTGGGGACCCAGTACTTC. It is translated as CASSRDSSRLGTQYF.

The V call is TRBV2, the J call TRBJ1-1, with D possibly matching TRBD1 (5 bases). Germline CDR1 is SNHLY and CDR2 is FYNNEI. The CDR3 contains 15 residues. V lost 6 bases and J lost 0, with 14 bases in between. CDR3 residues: CASRRQGIVNTEAFF. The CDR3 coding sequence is TGTGCCAGCAGACGCCAGGGAATTGTGAACACTGAAGCTTTCTTT.

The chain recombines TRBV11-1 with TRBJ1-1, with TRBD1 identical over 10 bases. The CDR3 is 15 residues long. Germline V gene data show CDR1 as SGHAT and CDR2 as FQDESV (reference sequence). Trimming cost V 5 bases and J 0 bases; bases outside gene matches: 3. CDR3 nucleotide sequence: TGTGCCAGCAGCCGGGACAGGGGATTGAACACTGAAGCTTTCTTT. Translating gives CASSRDRGLNTEAFF.

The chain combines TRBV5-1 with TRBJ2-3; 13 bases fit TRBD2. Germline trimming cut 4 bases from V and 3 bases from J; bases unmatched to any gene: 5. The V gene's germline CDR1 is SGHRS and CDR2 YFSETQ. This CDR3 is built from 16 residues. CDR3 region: CASSTRTSGGTDTQYF. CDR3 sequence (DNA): TGCGCCAGCAGCACACGGACTAGCGGGGGAACAGATACGCAGTATTTT.

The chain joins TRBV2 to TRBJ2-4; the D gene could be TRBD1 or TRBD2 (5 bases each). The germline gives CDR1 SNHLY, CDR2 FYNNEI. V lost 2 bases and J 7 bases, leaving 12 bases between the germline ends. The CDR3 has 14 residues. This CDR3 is CASSELAGTNIQYF. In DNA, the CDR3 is TGTGCCAGCAGTGAACTTGCCGGGACGAACATTCAGTACTTC.

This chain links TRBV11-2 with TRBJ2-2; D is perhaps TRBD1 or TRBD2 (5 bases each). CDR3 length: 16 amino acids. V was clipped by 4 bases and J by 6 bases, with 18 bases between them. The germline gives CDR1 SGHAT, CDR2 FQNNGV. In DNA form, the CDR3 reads TGTGCCAGCAGCTCAAATGTGGGGACGGGCGCCGGGGAGCTGTTTTTT. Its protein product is CASSSNVGTGAGELFF. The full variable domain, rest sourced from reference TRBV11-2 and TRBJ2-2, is EAGVAQSPRYKIIEKRQSVAFWCNPISGHATLYWYQQILGQGPKLLIQFQNNGVVDDSQLPKDRFSAERLKGVDSTLKIQPAKLEDSAVYLCASSSNVGTGAGELFFGEGSRLTVL.

CDR3 coding DNA: TGTGCCATCGGGTGGGAGCCTGGCACTGAAGCTTTCTTT. It codes for CAIGWEPGTEAFF. The chain is built from TRBV10-3 and TRBJ1-1, with unresolved D. The CDR3 sequence is 13 residues long. Germline CDR1 is ENHRY and CDR2 is SYGVKD. Trimming shortened V by 8 bases and J by 4 bases, and 14 bases separated the two germline ends.

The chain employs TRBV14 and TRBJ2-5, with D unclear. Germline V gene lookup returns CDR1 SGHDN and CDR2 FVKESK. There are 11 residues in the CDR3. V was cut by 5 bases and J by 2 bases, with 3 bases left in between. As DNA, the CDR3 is TGTGCCAGCAGCGAGCAAGAGACCCAGTACTTC. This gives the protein CASSEQETQYF.

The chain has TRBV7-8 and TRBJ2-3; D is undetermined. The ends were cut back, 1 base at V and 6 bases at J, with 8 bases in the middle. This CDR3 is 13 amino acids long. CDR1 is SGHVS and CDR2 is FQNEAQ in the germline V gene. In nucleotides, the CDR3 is TGTGCCAGCAGCTTAGTGGAGTGGGATACGCAGTATTTT. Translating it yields CASSLVEWDTQYF.

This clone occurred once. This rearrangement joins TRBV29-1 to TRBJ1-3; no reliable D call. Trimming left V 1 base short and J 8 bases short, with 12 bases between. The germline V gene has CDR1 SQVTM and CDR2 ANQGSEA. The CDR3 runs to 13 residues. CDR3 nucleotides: TGCAGCGTTGAAGCGGGGTCCCGGGACACCATATATTTT. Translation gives CSVEAGSRDTIYF.

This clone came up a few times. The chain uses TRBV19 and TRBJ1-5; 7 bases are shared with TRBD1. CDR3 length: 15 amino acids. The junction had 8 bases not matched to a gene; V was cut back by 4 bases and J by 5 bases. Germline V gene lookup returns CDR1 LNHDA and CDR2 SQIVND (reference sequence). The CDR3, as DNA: TGTGCCAGTAGTACTCGGACAGGACAGCATCAGCCCCAGCATTTT. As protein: CASSTRTGQHQPQHF.

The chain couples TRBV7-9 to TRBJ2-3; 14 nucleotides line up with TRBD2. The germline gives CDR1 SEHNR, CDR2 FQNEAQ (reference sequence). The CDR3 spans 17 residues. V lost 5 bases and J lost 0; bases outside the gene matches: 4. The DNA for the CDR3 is TGTGCCAGCAGCCCGCGACTAGCGGGGGGGAGCACAGATACGCAGTATTTT. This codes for CASSPRLAGGSTDTQYF.

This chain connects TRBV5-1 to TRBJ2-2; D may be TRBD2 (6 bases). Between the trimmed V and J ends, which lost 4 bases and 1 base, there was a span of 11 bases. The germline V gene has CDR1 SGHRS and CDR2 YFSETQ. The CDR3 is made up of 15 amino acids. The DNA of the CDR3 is TGCGCCAGCAGCCCCGGGACTCAGAACACCGGGGAGCTGTTTTTT. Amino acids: CASSPGTQNTGELFF.

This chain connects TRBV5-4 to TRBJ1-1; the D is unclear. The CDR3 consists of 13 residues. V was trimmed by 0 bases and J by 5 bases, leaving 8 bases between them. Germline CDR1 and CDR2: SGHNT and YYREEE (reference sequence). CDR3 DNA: TGTGCCAGCAGCTTGGCCCCAGTAACTGAAGCTTTCTTT. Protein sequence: CASSLAPVTEAFF.

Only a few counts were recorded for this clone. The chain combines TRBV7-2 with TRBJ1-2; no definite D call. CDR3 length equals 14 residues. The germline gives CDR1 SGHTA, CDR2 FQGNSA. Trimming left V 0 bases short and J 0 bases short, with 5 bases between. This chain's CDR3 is CASSLAAANYGYTF. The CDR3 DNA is TGTGCCAGCAGCTTAGCGGCGGCTAACTATGGCTACACCTTC.

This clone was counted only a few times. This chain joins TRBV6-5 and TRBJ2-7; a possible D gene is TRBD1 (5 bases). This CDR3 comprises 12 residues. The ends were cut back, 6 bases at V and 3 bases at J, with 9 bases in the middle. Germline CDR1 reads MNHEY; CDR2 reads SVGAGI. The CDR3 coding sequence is TGTGCCAGCAGCCAGACAGTCTACGAGCAGTACTTC. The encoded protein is CASSQTVYEQYF.

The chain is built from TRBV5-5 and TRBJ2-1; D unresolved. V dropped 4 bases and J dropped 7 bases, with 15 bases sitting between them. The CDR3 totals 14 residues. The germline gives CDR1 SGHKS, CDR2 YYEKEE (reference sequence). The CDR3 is CASSLSMGPNEQFF. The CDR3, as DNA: TGTGCCAGCAGCCTTTCGATGGGTCCAAATGAGCAGTTCTTC. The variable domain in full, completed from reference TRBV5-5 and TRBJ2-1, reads DAGVTQSPTHLIKTRGQQVTLRCSPISGHKSVSWYQQVLGQGPQFIFQYYEKEERGRGNFPDRFSARQFPNYSSELNVNALLLGDSALYLCASSLSMGPNEQFFGPGTRLTVL.